Listed here are 30 T cell receptor beta chains from one sample, sequenced in a study of monozygotic twins with inflammatory bowel disease. TCRdb reprocessed the 5' RACE reads and stores each CDR3 protein as one record, lacking DNA. The sample has approximately 400,000 distinct CDR3 sequences, and its top ten clones hold 2% to 2.5%. The material sequenced was blood. The receptors shown here come from a human donor with ulcerative colitis or Crohn's disease, or a healthy co-twin of an affected twin (not recorded which).

The chain has TRBV30 and TRBJ2-7; TCRdb proposes TRBD1, but this gene call is untestable without DNA. The CDR3 is made up of 13 amino acids. CDR1 is GTSNPN, CDR2 SVGIG, per germline (reference sequence). The CDR3 protein is CAWSPSGAYEQYF.

The chain has TRBV25-1 and TRBJ2-1. Germline loops: CDR1 MGHDK, CDR2 SYGVNS. The CDR3 is 15 amino acids. The CDR3 is CASTAAGGSYNEQFF.

V gene TRBV15 combines with J gene TRBJ1-1; no DNA is available, so the TRBD1 call from TCRdb remains unchecked. Germline V gives CDR1 LNHNV, CDR2 YYDKDF (reference sequence). This CDR3 has 13 amino acids. The CDR3 region is CATSIGGSTEAFF.

This chain joins TRBV7-9 and TRBJ1-2; the D call from TCRdb, TRBD1, cannot be confirmed without DNA. CDR1 SEHNR and CDR2 FQNEAQ come from the germline V gene (reference sequence). The CDR3 is 15 residues long. CDR3 in amino acids: CASSPEGGAYYGYTF.

The chain recombines TRBV10-3 with TRBJ1-5; the D gene TCRdb calls, TRBD1, cannot be checked with no DNA. CDR1 is ENHRY and CDR2 is SYGVKD in the germline V gene. This CDR3 spans 13 amino acids. CDR3 residues: CAISEMGGWPQHF.

This sequence joins TRBV10-3 and TRBJ1-3; TCRdb lists TRBD1, though no DNA is available to test this call. This CDR3 contains 15 residues. Germline CDR1 is ENHRY and CDR2 is SYGVKD. The CDR3: CAIRPRQVSGNTIYF.

The chain has TRBV5-1 and TRBJ1-3. Looked up from germline, CDR1 is SGHRS and CDR2 is YFSETQ. This CDR3 is built from 12 residues. CDR3 sequence reads: CASSLPGNTIYF.

The chain uses TRBV20-1 and TRBJ1-4. The CDR3 is 15 amino acids. Germline assignment: CDR1 DFQATT and CDR2 SNEGSKA (reference sequence). CDR3: CSASIRPTTNEKLFF.

The chain employs TRBV9 and TRBJ2-1; TCRdb calls TRBD2, which cannot be checked without DNA. The CDR3 spans 14 residues. Germline V gives CDR1 SGDLS, CDR2 YYNGEE. CDR3 protein: CASSVEGLTNEQFF.

The chain couples TRBV20-1 to TRBJ2-7; lacking DNA, the TRBD2 call made by TCRdb goes unchecked. This CDR3 is built from 12 residues. Germline V lookup: CDR1 DFQATT, CDR2 SNEGSKA (reference sequence). The CDR3 is CSAQGRADEQYF.

The chain uses TRBV6-1 and TRBJ1-6. Germline loops: CDR1 MNHNS, CDR2 SASEGT. The CDR3 contains 14 residues. The CDR3 loop reads CASRINKNNSPLHF.

The gene calls are TRBV5-1 and TRBJ2-2; TCRdb returns TRBD1, unconfirmable since there is no DNA. CDR1 SGHRS and CDR2 YFSETQ come from the germline V gene. The CDR3 extends over 16 amino acids. CDR3 in amino acids: CASTLRTATNTGELFF.

The chain employs TRBV20-1 and TRBJ1-1; TCRdb calls TRBD1, which cannot be checked without DNA. The CDR3 has 14 residues. Germline CDR1 DFQATT, CDR2 SNEGSKA (reference sequence). CDR3 residues: CSAAQTGGGTEAFF.

This chain connects TRBV2 to TRBJ2-5; no DNA is available, so the TRBD2 call from TCRdb remains unchecked. The CDR3 is made up of 14 amino acids. Germline assignment: CDR1 SNHLY and CDR2 FYNNEI. The CDR3 protein is CASSQRTTAETQYF.

The genes are TRBV5-1 and TRBJ1-4; TCRdb outputs TRBD1, but without DNA this stays unchecked. Looked up from germline, CDR1 is SGHRS and CDR2 is YFSETQ. The CDR3 spans 16 residues. The CDR3 spells CASSLDGQGGNEKLFF.

This chain connects TRBV11-2 to TRBJ2-3; checking the TCRdb D call of TRBD1 is not possible without DNA. Per germline, CDR1 SGHAT and CDR2 FQNNGV. CDR3 length equals 16 residues. The CDR3 here is CASSWSAFGGTDTQYF.

The gene calls are TRBV7-9 and TRBJ1-1; TCRdb designates TRBD1, a call that cannot be tested without DNA. The germline CDR1 and CDR2 sequences are SEHNR and FQNEAQ (reference sequence). The CDR3 has 16 residues. CDR3 protein: CASSLPLGQTNTEAFF.

This rearrangement joins TRBV5-4 to TRBJ2-5; TCRdb's D call of TRBD1 is untestable without DNA. Germline V gene data show CDR1 as SGHNT and CDR2 as YYREEE (reference sequence). This CDR3 is built from 15 residues. CDR3 in amino acids: CASSSPGQGQETQYF. The whole variable domain, filled in from reference TRBV5-4 and TRBJ2-5, reads ETGVTQSPTHLIKTRGQQVTLRCSSQSGHNTVSWYQQALGQGPQFIFQYYREEENGRGNFPPRFSGLQFPNYSSELNVNALELDDSALYLCASSSPGQGQETQYFGPGTRLLVL.

V usage is TRBV10-3 and J usage is TRBJ2-6; TCRdb designates TRBD1, a call that cannot be tested without DNA. CDR3 size: 16 residues. CDR1 and CDR2 (germline): ENHRY, SYGVKD. This CDR3 reads CAIGTGSLSGANVLTF.

The CDR3 reads CASSRDGPNTGELFF. The rearrangement uses TRBV5-1 and TRBJ2-2; TCRdb returns TRBD2, unconfirmable since there is no DNA. CDR1 is SGHRS, CDR2 YFSETQ, per germline. CDR3 length: 15 amino acids.

The V call is TRBV11-2, the J call TRBJ2-1; TCRdb picks TRBD2, but there is no DNA to check that call. The CDR3 spans 19 residues. Germline V gene sequence: CDR1 SGHAT, CDR2 FQNNGV. The CDR3 loop reads CASSLVRLFGSGKDNEQFF.

V gene TRBV20-1 combines with J gene TRBJ1-1; TCRdb's assignment of TRBD1 cannot be checked, as there is no DNA. Germline V lookup: CDR1 DFQATT, CDR2 SNEGSKA (reference sequence). The CDR3 spans 14 residues. CDR3: CSAPQSSGPTEAFF.

This rearrangement joins TRBV29-1 to TRBJ2-5; the D call from TCRdb, TRBD2, cannot be confirmed without DNA. Germline V gives CDR1 SQVTM, CDR2 ANQGSEA. The CDR3 is 16 residues long. The CDR3 is CSVVNLQLAGASTQYF.

This rearrangement joins TRBV2 to TRBJ2-5; TCRdb reports TRBD2, a call that lacks DNA to check it against. Germline V gives CDR1 SNHLY, CDR2 FYNNEI. The CDR3 loop spans 14 amino acids. The CDR3 is CASSPGLARETQYF.

This chain joins TRBV12-3 or TRBV12-4 and TRBJ2-1; TCRdb outputs TRBD1, but without DNA this stays unchecked. The CDR3 spans 17 residues. CDR3 residues: CASVLSGMRGGMGEQFF.

This sequence joins TRBV20-1 and TRBJ2-5. This CDR3 spans 12 amino acids. Germline V gene sequence: CDR1 DFQATT, CDR2 SNEGSKA (reference sequence). CDR3 residues: CSARKLQETQYF.

V is TRBV29-1 and J is TRBJ2-1; the TCRdb D gene call, TRBD1, has no DNA to confirm it. In germline, CDR1 is SQVTM, CDR2 ANQGSEA. The CDR3 covers 13 residues. CDR3 amino acids: CSVERAILGEQFF.

V is TRBV3-1 and J is TRBJ2-7; absent DNA, TCRdb's TRBD1 call cannot be checked. The CDR3 covers 15 residues. Germline CDR1 reads LGHDT; CDR2 reads YNNKEL (reference sequence). This CDR3 reads CASSLRDRDGHEQYF.

This chain joins TRBV5-1 and TRBJ2-3; TCRdb's D call of TRBD2 is untestable without DNA. The CDR3 covers 17 residues. Germline V CDR1 and CDR2: SGHRS, YFSETQ. CDR3 sequence reads: CASSLAISAGITDTQYF.

The chain recombines TRBV25-1 with TRBJ2-7. The CDR3 runs to 13 residues. In germline, CDR1 is MGHDK, CDR2 SYGVNS. This CDR3 is CASSEPNFYEQYF.